The TCR beta chain described here comes from a study of blood T cell repertoires in COVID-19. For the study at large: The United States, Italy and Spain supplied acute and convalescent COVID-19 samples.

Cohort allocation depended upon clinical history that participants reported. V was pared by 2 bases and J by 0 bases, with 7 bases between. Per the germline V gene, CDR1 is WNHNN and CDR2 is SYGVQD (reference sequence). The CDR3 covers 14 residues. Generated by immunoSEQ multiplex PCR, the TCRdb table keeps only in-frame clones and is missing some. The data show roughly 200,000 clones, roughly 86% seen once. The source is a woman in her twenties or thirties who had recovered from COVID-19. What was sequenced was PBMCs or T cells enriched from blood (not recorded which). V usage is TRBV10-1 and J usage is TRBJ1-1; TRBD1 is a possible D gene (5 bases). The chain's CDR3 is CASSEQGLNTEAFF. The CDR3 bases are TGCGCCAGCAGTGAGCAGGGCCTGAACACTGAAGCTTTCTTT.